The 24 T cell receptor beta chains listed next were all sequenced from one sample in a study of cytomegalovirus exposure and HLA in healthy donors. PCR used 60 Vbeta primers and 13 Jbeta primers. Profiling relied on immunoSEQ multiplex PCR, and the TCRdb table lists in-frame clones only, not all of them. The sample holds about 160,000 clones, 75% to 85% seen once. The sequenced sample consisted of PBMCs. The receptors shown here come from a man aged 25-40 years in good health and CMV-seronegative.

The chain is built from TRBV7-2 and TRBJ2-7, with 9 bases matching TRBD2. With V trimmed by 2 bases and J by 4 bases, 15 bases remained unmatched. The CDR3 covers 18 residues. Germline V CDR1 and CDR2: SGHTA, FQGNSA. The CDR3 loop is CASSLRAGGHRGDYEQYF. CDR3 DNA: TGTGCCAGCAGCTTAAGAGCGGGGGGTCACCGGGGGGATTACGAGCAGTACTTC.

V gene TRBV27 combines with J gene TRBJ2-5; D possibly corresponds to TRBD1 (7 bases). CDR1 and CDR2 from the germline V gene are MNHEY and SMNVEV (reference sequence). Trimming removed 3 bases from V and 5 bases from J, with 13 bases in between. This CDR3 region has 14 residues. DNA of the CDR3: TGTGCCAGCAGTTTTGGAGGGGGCAGGGAGACCCAGTACTTC. Its translation: CASSFGGGRETQYF.

As regards this clone: Relative to the germline gene, one junction end is altered; a read error may explain this. The J gene is TRBJ2-7, the V gene TRBV7-9; TRBD1 matches at 7 bases. From germline, CDR1 is SEHNR and CDR2 FQNEAQ (reference sequence). CDR3 length: 16 residues. For the CDR3, the DNA is TGTTCCAGCAGCCCTGTCCGGGACAGTGGAACCTACGAGCAGTACTTC. It encodes CSSSPVRDSGTYEQYF.

The chain recombines TRBV6-5 with TRBJ2-7; maybe TRBD2 (5 bases). V lost 6 bases and J 2 bases, leaving 14 bases between the germline ends. The CDR3 totals 14 residues. Germline CDR1 MNHEY, CDR2 SVGAGI. Here the CDR3 reads CASRRVSTTYEQYF. CDR3 nucleotides: TGTGCCAGCAGGCGGGTCTCCACCACCTACGAGCAGTACTTC.

The chain joins TRBV27 to TRBJ1-6; 7 bases match TRBD1. Germline V CDR1 and CDR2: MNHEY, SMNVEV (reference sequence). The ends lost 5 bases at V and 6 bases at J; junction bases unmatched: 7. The length of the CDR3 is 15 residues. The CDR3 DNA reads as TGTGCCAGCAGTCCCGGACAGGTACCTAATTCACCCCTCCACTTT. Its translation is CASSPGQVPNSPLHF.

The J gene is TRBJ2-1, the V gene TRBV7-9; D call uncertain. Germline CDR1 and CDR2: SEHNR and FQNEAQ (reference sequence). Trimming cost V 1 base and J 10 bases, with 8 bases left between them. The CDR3 extends over 12 amino acids. The CDR3 DNA reads TGTGCCAGCAGCTTAGTAGCCTACGAGCAGTTCTTC. Translating it yields CASSLVAYEQFF.

This clone was found a few times. The rearrangement uses TRBV28 and TRBJ2-7, with D perhaps given as TRBD1 or TRBD2 (10 bases each). CDR1 and CDR2 (germline): MDHEN, SYDVKM. The ends were cut back, 6 bases at V and 7 bases at J, with 37 bases in the middle. The CDR3 is made up of 20 amino acids. DNA for the CDR3: TGTGCCAGCAGCAAAGGAAAAGGGACAGGGGTGGCTAGCGGGAGTTCTGAGCAGTACTTC. Amino acids: CASSKGKGTGVASGSSEQYF.

This clone was seen more than once but under ten times. The J gene is TRBJ1-1, the V gene TRBV5-1; 10 bases align to TRBD1. The germline gives CDR1 SGHRS, CDR2 YFSETQ. V shed 4 bases, J shed 9 bases, and the junction held 12 bases outside the gene matches. There are 15 residues in the CDR3. The DNA for the CDR3 is TGCGCCAGCAGCGCCGTGACAGGGGGCGCGAGACAAGCTTTCTTT. Amino acid sequence: CASSAVTGGARQAFF.

This sequence joins TRBV7-6 and TRBJ1-1; D is unclear. This CDR3 contains 12 residues. Germline lookup yields CDR1 SGHVS and CDR2 FNYEAQ. The V end lost 4 bases, the J end lost 1 base, and 4 bases lay between the germline ends. The DNA of the CDR3 is TGTGCCAGCAGCTCCAGGAACACTGAAGCTTTCTTT. It translates to CASSSRNTEAFF.

The chain couples TRBV6-1 to TRBJ2-5; 8 nucleotides line up with TRBD1. Matching the DNA end better, TRBJ2-7 makes the J call doubtful. This CDR3 has 13 amino acids. Germline assignment: CDR1 MNHNS and CDR2 SASEGT. DNA of the CDR3: TGTGCCAGCGATGACAGGGGTGCCTACGAGCAGTACTTC. Its protein product is CASDDRGAYEQYF.

CDR3 coding DNA: TGCGCCAGCAGCCAGAGAGGGGGGGACACTGAAGCTTTCTTT. It codes for CASSQRGGDTEAFF. This chain joins TRBV4-3 and TRBJ1-1; a weak D match, TRBD1 (6 bases). The V end lost 3 bases, the J end lost 3 bases, and 11 bases lay between the germline ends. This CDR3 spans 14 amino acids. Germline V gives CDR1 LGHNA, CDR2 YSLEER.

The V gene is TRBV13, the J gene TRBJ2-7, with TRBD2 matching 11 bases. From germline, CDR1 is PRHDT and CDR2 FYEKMQ (reference sequence). V lost 3 bases to trimming and J lost 1 base; unmatched junction nucleotides: 5. The CDR3 loop spans 16 amino acids. CDR3 sequence: CASSFGLAGQSYEQYF. CDR3 coding DNA: TGTGCCAGCAGCTTTGGACTAGCGGGCCAGTCCTACGAGCAGTACTTC.

This clone was seen a handful of times. The chain employs TRBV6-5 and TRBJ2-7, with D possibly matching TRBD1 (6 bases). V was trimmed by 5 bases and J by 3 bases, leaving 14 bases between them. This CDR3 has 14 amino acids. The germline V gene has CDR1 MNHEY and CDR2 SVGAGI. CDR3 sequence reads: CASSVPGEVYEQYF. The DNA for the CDR3 is TGTGCCAGCAGTGTTCCAGGGGAAGTCTACGAGCAGTACTTC.

As regards this clone: A junction end diverges from the germline sequence, so it may reflect a read error. This chain links TRBV6-5 with TRBJ1-1; no clear D. The CDR3 spans 14 residues. Germline assignment: CDR1 MNHEY and CDR2 SVGAGI. In DNA, the CDR3 is TGTGCCAGCAGTTACTCGAAAGGAATCACTAAAGCTTTCTTT. Its protein is CASSYSKGITKAFF.

The genes are TRBV10-3 and TRBJ1-2; 10 nucleotides align to TRBD1. J was trimmed by 1 base and V by 7 bases; bases with no gene match: 3. The CDR3 extends over 14 amino acids. Germline V CDR1 and CDR2: ENHRY, SYGVKD. Here the CDR3 reads CAITRDRGNYGYTF. As DNA, the CDR3 is TGTGCCATCACCAGGGACAGGGGTAACTATGGCTACACCTTC.

The chain carries TRBV7-2 and TRBJ1-5; D unclear. Trimming cost V 2 bases and J 2 bases, with 13 bases left between them. CDR3 length: 16 residues. The germline V gene encodes CDR1 SGHTA and CDR2 FQGNSA. The CDR3 nucleotides read TGTGCCAGCAGCTTAACAGCTTTTTGGGGCAATCAGCCCCAGCATTTT. Its protein is CASSLTAFWGNQPQHF.

The rearrangement links TRBV5-1 to TRBJ1-1, with D perhaps matching TRBD1 (5 bases). This CDR3 region has 17 residues. V gave up 3 bases and J gave up 2 bases, with 20 bases separating them. Per germline, CDR1 SGHRS and CDR2 YFSETQ. As DNA, the CDR3 is TGCGCCAGCAGCTCGCGGGCCTCCGGGGCGGGAAACACTGAAGCTTTCTTT. Residues: CASSSRASGAGNTEAFF.

The chain carries TRBV18 and TRBJ1-4; D is unclear. Between the trimmed V and J ends, which lost 3 bases and 3 bases, there was a span of 14 bases. Germline CDR1 is KGHSH and CDR2 is LQKENI. CDR3 size: 16 residues. This CDR3 is CASSPPPGDPNEKLFF. For the CDR3, the DNA is TGTGCCAGCTCACCCCCTCCCGGAGACCCTAATGAAAAACTGTTTTTT.

The chain couples TRBV19 to TRBJ2-1; 7 bases map to TRBD2. CDR1 and CDR2 (germline): LNHDA, SQIVND (reference sequence). Losses at the gene ends were 0 bases for V and 4 bases for J; bases not matched to a gene: 6. The CDR3 length is 16 residues. The CDR3 DNA follows: TGTGCCAGTAGTATAGATCGAGCGGGATCGTACAATGAGCAGTTCTTC. Its translation: CASSIDRAGSYNEQFF.

V gene TRBV5-4 combines with J gene TRBJ2-5; 8 nucleotides match TRBD2. J was trimmed by 4 bases and V by 0 bases; bases with no gene match: 5. Germline lookup yields CDR1 SGHNT and CDR2 YYREEE (reference sequence). The CDR3 runs 15 residues. CDR3 protein: CASSLVGTRGETQYF. The DNA for the CDR3 is TGTGCCAGCAGCTTGGTGGGGACTAGGGGAGAGACCCAGTACTTC.

This clone was seen more than once but under ten times. The chain is built from TRBV6-5 and TRBJ1-1; possibly TRBD1 for D (5 bases). Germline CDR1 and CDR2: MNHEY and SVGAGI. The CDR3 spans 14 residues. V was shortened by 2 bases and J by 5 bases, with 12 bases between the two germline ends. CDR3 protein: CASSYHLGGTEAFF. CDR3 in DNA: TGTGCCAGCAGTTACCATCTGGGGGGGACTGAAGCTTTCTTT.

The chain combines TRBV5-5 with TRBJ1-2; 9 bases fit TRBD1. CDR1 is SGHKS and CDR2 is YYEKEE in the germline V gene (reference sequence). The trim removed 2 bases at V and 8 bases at J, leaving 7 bases unmatched. CDR3 length: 14 amino acids. The CDR3 DNA reads as TGTGCCAGCAGCTTTTTGACAGGGGGAGACGGCTACACCTTC. This codes for CASSFLTGGDGYTF.

This clone has just one count. The V and J genes are TRBV2 and TRBJ2-1, with TRBD2 matching over 7 bases. Germline V gene lookup returns CDR1 SNHLY and CDR2 FYNNEI. J gave up 0 bases and V 2 bases, and 7 bases lay outside the gene matches. CDR3 size: 17 residues. The DNA of the CDR3 is TGTGCCAGCAGTGAATTTAGCGGGTCAAGCTCCTACAATGAGCAGTTCTTC. Protein sequence: CASSEFSGSSSYNEQFF. Full variable domain (outside the CDR3, taken from reference TRBV2 and TRBJ2-1): EPEVTQTPSHQVTQMGQEVILRCVPISNHLYFYWYRQILGQKVEFLVSFYNNEISEKSEIFDDQFSVERPDGSNFTLKIRSTKLEDSAMYFCASSEFSGSSSYNEQFFGPGTRLTVL.

The chain links TRBV4-1 to TRBJ2-1; D perhaps matches TRBD2 (5 bases). The germline V gene has CDR1 MGHRA and CDR2 YSYEKL. The CDR3 is 16 residues long. The V end was cut by 3 bases, the J end by 0 bases, with 12 bases between. CDR3 amino acids: CASSHLRGSSYNEQFF. In DNA form, the CDR3 reads TGCGCCAGCAGCCACCTCCGTGGGAGCTCCTACAATGAGCAGTTCTTC.